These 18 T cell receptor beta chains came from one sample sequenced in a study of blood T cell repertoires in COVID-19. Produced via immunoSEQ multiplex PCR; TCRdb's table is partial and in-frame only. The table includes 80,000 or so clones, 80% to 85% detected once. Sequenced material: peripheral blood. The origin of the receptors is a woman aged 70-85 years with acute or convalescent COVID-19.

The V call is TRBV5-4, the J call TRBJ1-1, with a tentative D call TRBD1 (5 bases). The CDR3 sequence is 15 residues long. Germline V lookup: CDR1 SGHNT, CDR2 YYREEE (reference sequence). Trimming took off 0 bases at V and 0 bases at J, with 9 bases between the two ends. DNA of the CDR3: TGTGCCAGCAGCTTGGAAGGGGCTATGAACACTGAAGCTTTCTTT. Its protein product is CASSLEGAMNTEAFF. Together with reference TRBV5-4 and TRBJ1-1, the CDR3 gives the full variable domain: ETGVTQSPTHLIKTRGQQVTLRCSSQSGHNTVSWYQQALGQGPQFIFQYYREEENGRGNFPPRFSGLQFPNYSSELNVNALELDDSALYLCASSLEGAMNTEAFFGQGTRLTVV.

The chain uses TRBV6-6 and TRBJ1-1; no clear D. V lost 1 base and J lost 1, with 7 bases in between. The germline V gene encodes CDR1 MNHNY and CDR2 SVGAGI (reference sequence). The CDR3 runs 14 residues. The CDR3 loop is CASSYFPRNTEAFF. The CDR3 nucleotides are TGTGCCAGCAGTTACTTCCCGAGGAACACTGAAGCTTTCTTT.

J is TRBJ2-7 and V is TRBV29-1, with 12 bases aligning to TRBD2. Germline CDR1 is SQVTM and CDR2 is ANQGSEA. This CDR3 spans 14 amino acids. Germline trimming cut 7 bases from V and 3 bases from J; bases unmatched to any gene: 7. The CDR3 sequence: CSASPTSGSYEQYF. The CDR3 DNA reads TGCAGCGCCAGCCCGACTAGCGGGAGCTACGAGCAGTACTTC.

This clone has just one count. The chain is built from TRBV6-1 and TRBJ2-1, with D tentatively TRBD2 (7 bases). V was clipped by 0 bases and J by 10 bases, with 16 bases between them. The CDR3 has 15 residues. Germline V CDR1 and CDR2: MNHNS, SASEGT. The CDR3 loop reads CASSEATSSRGEQFF. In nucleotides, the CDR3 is TGTGCCAGCAGTGAAGCGACTAGCAGTAGGGGGGAGCAGTTCTTC.

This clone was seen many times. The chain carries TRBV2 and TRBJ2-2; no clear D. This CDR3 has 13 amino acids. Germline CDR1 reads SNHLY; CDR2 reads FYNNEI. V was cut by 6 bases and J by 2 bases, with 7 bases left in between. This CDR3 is CASRQFNTGELFF. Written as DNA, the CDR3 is TGTGCCAGCAGACAGTTTAACACCGGGGAGCTGTTTTTT. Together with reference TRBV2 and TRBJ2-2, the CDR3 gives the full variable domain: EPEVTQTPSHQVTQMGQEVILRCVPISNHLYFYWYRQILGQKVEFLVSFYNNEISEKSEIFDDQFSVERPDGSNFTLKIRSTKLEDSAMYFCASRQFNTGELFFGEGSRLTVL.

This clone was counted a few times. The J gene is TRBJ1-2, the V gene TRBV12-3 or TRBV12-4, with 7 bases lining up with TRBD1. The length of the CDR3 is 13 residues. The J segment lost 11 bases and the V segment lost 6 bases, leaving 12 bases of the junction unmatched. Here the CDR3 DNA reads TGTGCCAGCAGACCCGGGACAGCTACCGTTTACACCTTC. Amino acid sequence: CASRPGTATVYTF.

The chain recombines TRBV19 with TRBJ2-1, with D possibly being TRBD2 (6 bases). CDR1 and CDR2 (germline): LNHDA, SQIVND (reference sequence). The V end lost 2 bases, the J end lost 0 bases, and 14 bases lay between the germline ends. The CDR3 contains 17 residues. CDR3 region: CASSIFGRQSSYNEQFF. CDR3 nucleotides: TGTGCCAGTAGTATATTTGGGAGGCAGAGCTCCTACAATGAGCAGTTCTTC.

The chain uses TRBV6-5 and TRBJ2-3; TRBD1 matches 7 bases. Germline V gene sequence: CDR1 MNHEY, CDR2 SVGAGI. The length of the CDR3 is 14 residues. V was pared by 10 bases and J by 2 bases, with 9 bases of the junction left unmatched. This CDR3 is CATRDSHFTDTQYF. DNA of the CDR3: TGTGCCACCAGGGACAGCCACTTCACAGATACGCAGTATTTT.

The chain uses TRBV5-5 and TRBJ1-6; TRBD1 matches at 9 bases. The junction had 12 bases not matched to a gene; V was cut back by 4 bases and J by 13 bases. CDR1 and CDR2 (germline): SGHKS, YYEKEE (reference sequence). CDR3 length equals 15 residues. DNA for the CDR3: TGTGCCAGCAGCGCAACCGGGACAGGGTTATGGCCCCTCCACTTT. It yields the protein CASSATGTGLWPLHF.

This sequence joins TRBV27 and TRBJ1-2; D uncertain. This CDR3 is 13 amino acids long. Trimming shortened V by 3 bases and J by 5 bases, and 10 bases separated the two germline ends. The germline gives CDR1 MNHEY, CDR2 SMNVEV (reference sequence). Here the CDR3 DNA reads TGTGCCAGCAGTTTCCAACCGGGGTATGGCTACACCTTC. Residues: CASSFQPGYGYTF.

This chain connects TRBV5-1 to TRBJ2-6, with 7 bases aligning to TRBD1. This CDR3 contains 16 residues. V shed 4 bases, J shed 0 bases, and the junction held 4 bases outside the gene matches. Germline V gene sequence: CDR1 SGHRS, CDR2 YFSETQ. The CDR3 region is CASSPGQSSGANVLTF. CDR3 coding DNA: TGCGCCAGCAGCCCGGGACAGTCCTCTGGGGCCAACGTCCTGACTTTC.

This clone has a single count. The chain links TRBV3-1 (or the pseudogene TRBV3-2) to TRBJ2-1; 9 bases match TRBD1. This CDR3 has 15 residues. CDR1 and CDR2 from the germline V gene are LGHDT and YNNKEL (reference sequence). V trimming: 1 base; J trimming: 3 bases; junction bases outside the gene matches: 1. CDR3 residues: CASSQGQGGYNEQFF. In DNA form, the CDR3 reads TGTGCCAGCAGCCAAGGACAGGGGGGCTACAATGAGCAGTTCTTC.

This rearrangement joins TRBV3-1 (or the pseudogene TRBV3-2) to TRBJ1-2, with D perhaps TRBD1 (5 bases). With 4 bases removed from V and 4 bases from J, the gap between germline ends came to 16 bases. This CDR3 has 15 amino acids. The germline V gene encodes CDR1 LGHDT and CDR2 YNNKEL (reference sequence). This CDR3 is CASSPYFSGPYGYTF. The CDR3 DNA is TGTGCCAGCAGCCCCTATTTTTCAGGGCCCTATGGCTACACCTTC.

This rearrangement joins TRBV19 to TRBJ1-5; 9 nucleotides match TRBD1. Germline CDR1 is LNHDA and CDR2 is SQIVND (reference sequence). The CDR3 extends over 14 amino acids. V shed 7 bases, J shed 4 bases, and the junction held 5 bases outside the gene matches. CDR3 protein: CASIGTGLNQPQHF. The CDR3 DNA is TGTGCCAGTATTGGGACAGGGCTGAATCAGCCCCAGCATTTT.

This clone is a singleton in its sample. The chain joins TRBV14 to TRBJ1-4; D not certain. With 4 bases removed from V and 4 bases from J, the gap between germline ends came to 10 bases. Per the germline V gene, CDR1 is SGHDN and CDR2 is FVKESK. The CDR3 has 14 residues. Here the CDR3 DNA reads TGTGCCAGCAGCCCACGAGGGTATAATGAAAAACTGTTTTTT. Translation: CASSPRGYNEKLFF.

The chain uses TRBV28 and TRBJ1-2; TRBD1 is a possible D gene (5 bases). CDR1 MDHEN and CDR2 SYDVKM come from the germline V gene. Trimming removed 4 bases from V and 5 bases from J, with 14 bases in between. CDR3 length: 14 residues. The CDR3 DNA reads TGTGCCAGCAGTTCCCAGGGCGGAATATATGGCTACACCTTC. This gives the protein CASSSQGGIYGYTF.

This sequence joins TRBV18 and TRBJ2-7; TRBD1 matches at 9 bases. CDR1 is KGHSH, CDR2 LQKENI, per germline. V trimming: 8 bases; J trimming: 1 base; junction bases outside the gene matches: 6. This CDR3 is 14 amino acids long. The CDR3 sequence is CASHRDRDSYEQYF. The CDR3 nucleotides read TGTGCCAGCCACCGGGACAGGGATTCCTACGAGCAGTACTTC. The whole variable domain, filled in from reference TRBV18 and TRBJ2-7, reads NAGVMQNPRHLVRRRGQEARLRCSPMKGHSHVYWYRQLPEEGLKFMVYLQKENIIDESGMPKERFSAEFPKEGPSILRIQQVVRGDSAAYFCASHRDRDSYEQYFGPGTRLTVT.

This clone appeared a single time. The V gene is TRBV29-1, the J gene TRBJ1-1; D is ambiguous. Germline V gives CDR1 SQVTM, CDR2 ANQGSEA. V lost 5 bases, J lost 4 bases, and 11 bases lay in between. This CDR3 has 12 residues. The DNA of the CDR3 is TGCAGCGTTTGTGAGGGCGTCACTGAAGCTTTCTTT. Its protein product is CSVCEGVTEAFF.